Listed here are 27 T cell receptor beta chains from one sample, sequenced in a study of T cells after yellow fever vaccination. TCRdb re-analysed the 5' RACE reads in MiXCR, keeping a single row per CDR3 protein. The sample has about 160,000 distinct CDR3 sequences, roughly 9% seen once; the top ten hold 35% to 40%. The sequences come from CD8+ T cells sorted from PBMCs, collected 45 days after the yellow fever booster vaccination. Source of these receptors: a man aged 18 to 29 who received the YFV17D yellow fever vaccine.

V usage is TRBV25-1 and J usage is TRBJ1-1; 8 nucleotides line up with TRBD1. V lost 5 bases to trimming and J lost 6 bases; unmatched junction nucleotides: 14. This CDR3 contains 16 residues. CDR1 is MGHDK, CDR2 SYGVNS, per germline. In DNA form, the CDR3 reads TGTGCCAGCAGTCCCGGACTCGGACAGGGATCCGCTGAAGCTTTCTTT. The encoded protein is CASSPGLGQGSAEAFF.

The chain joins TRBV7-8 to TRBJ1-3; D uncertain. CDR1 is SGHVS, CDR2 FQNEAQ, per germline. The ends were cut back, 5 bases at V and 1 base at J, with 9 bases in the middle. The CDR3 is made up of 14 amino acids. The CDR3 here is CASSPDFSGNTIYF. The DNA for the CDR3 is TGTGCCAGCAGCCCCGACTTTTCTGGAAACACCATATATTTT.

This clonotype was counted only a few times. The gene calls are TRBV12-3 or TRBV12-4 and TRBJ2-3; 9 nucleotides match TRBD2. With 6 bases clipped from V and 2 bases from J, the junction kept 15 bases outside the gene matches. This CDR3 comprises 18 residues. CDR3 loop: CASRSQVRTSDSTDTQYF. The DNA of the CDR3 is TGTGCCAGCAGGTCCCAAGTCCGGACTAGCGACTCCACAGATACGCAGTATTTT.

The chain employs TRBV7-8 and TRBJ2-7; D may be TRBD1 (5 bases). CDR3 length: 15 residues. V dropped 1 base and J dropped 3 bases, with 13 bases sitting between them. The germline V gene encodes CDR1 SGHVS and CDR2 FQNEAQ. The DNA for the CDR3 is TGTGCCAGCAGCTTAGGGGCAGGGATCCTCTACGAGCAGTACGTC. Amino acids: CASSLGAGILYEQYV.

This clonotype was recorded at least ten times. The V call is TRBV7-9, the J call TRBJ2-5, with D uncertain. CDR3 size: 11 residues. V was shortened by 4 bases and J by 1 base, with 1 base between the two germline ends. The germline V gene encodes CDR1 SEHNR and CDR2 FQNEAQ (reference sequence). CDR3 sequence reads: CASSSQETQYF. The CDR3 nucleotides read TGTGCCAGCAGCTCCCAAGAGACCCAGTACTTC. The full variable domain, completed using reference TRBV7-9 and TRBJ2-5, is DTGVSQNPRHKITKRGQNVTFRCDPISEHNRLYWYRQTLGQGPEFLTYFQNEAQLEKSRLLSDRFSAERPKGSFSTLEIQRTEQGDSAMYLCASSSQETQYFGPGTRLLVL.

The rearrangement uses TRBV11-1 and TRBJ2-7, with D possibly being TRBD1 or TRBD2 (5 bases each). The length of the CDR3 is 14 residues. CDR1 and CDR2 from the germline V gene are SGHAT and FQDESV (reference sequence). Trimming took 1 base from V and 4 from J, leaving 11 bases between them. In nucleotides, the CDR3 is TGTGCCAGCAGCTTAGGACGGGGCGGTTACGAGCAGTACGTC. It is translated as CASSLGRGGYEQYV.

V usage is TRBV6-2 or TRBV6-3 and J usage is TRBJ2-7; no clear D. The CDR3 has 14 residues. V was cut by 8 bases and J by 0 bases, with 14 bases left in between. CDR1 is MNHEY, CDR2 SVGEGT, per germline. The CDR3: CASAGQADSYEQYF. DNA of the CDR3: TGTGCCAGCGCTGGCCAGGCGGACTCCTACGAGCAGTACTTC.

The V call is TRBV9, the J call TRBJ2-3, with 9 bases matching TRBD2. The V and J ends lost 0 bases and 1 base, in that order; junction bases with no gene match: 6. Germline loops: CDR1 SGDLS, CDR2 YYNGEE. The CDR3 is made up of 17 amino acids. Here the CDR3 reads CASSVAKRGAGTDTQYF. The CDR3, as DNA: TGTGCCAGCAGCGTAGCTAAGCGGGGGGCAGGCACAGATACGCAGTATTTT.

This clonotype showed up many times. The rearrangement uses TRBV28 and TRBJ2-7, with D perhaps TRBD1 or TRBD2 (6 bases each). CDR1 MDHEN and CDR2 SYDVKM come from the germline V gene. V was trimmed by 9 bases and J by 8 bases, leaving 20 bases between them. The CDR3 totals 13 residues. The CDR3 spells CASSTLWGAKQYV. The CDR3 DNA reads TGTGCCAGTTCAACGTTGTGGGGGGCGAAGCAGTACGTC.

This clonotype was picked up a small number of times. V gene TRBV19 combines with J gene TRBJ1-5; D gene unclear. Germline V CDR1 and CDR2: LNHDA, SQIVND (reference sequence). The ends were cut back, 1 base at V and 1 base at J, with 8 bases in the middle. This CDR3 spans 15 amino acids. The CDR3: CASSIVAGSNQPQHF. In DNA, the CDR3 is TGTGCCAGTAGTATAGTGGCCGGGAGCAATCAGCCCCAGCATTTT.

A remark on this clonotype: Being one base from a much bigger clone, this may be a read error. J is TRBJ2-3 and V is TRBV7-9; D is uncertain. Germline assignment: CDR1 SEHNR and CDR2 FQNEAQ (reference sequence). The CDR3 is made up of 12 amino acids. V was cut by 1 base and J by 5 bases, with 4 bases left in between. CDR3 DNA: TGTGCCAGCAGCTTAGGTAGAGATACGCAGTATTTT. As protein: CASSLGRDTQYF.

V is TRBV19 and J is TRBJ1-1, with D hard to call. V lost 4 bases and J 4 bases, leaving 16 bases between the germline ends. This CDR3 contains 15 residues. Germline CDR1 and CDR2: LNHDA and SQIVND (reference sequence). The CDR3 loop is CASSTPRFRGTEAFF. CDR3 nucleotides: TGTGCCAGTAGTACACCTAGGTTTCGGGGCACTGAAGCTTTCTTT.

DNA for the CDR3: TGCGCCAGCAGCCCTTGGCTCCGGGACAGTGCTAACTATGGCTACACCTTC. Protein: CASSPWLRDSANYGYTF. This chain uses TRBV5-1 with TRBJ1-2; 7 bases map to TRBD1. The CDR3 runs 17 residues. The trim removed 4 bases at V and 0 bases at J, leaving 12 bases unmatched. Germline lookup yields CDR1 SGHRS and CDR2 YFSETQ.

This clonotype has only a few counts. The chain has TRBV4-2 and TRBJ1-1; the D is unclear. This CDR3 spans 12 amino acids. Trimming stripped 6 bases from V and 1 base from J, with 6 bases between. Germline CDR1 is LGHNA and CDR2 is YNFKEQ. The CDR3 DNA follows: TGTGCCAGCAGGTATGCGAACACTGAAGCTTTCTTT. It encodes CASRYANTEAFF.

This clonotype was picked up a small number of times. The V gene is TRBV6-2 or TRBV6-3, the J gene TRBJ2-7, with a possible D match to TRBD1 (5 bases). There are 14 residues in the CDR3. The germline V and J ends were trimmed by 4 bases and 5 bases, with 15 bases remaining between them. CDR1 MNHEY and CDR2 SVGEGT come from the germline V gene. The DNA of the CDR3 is TGTGCCAGCAGTTTCCAGGGCAGGTCCCACGAGCAGTACGTC. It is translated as CASSFQGRSHEQYV.

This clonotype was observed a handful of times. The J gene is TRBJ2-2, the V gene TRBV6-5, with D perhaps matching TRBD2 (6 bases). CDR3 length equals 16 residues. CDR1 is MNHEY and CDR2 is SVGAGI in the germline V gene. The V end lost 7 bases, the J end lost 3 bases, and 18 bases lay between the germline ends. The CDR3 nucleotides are TGTGCCAGCACCATTAGGGGCAGGGACTACACCGGGGAGCTGTTTTTT. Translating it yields CASTIRGRDYTGELFF.

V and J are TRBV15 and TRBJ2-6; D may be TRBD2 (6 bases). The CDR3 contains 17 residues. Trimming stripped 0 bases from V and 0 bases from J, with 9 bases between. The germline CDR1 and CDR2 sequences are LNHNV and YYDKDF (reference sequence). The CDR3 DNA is TGTGCCACCAGCAGAGAGGCGCGGGGCTCTGGGGCCAACGTCCTGACTTTC. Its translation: CATSREARGSGANVLTF.

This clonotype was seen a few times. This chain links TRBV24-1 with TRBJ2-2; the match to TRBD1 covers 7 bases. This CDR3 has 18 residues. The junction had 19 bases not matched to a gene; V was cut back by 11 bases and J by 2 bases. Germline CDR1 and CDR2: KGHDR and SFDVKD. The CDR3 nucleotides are TGTGCCATCACGCCAACCCCTGCCCGGGACAGAAACACCGGGGAGCTGTTTTTT. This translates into CAITPTPARDRNTGELFF.

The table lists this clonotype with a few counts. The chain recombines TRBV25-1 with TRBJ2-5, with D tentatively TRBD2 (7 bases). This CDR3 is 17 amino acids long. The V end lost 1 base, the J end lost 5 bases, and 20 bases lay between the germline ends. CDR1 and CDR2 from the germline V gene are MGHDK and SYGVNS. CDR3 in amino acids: CASSELSQLGGRETQYF. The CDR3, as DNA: TGTGCCAGCAGTGAATTGAGTCAACTCGGGGGGCGGGAGACCCAGTACTTC.

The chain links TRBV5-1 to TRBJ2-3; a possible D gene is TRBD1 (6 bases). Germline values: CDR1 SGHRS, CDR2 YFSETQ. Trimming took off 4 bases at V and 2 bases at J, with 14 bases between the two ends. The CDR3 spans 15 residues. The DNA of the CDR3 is TGCGCCAGCAGCCCGGGACAAGTGTCCACAGATACGCAGTATTTT. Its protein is CASSPGQVSTDTQYF.

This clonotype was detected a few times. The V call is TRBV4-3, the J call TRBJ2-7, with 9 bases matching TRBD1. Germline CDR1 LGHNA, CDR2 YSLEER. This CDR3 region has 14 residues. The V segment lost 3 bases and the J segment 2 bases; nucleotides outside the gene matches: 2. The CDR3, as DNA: TGCGCCAGCAGCCACGGGACAGGGACCTACGAGCAGTACTTC. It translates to CASSHGTGTYEQYF.

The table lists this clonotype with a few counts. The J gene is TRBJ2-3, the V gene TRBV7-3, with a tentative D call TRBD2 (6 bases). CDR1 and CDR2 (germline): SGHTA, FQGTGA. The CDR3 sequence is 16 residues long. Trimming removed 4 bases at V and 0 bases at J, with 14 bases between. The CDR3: CASSSTGGASTDTQYF. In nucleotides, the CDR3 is TGTGCCAGCAGCTCTACCGGCGGGGCTAGCACAGATACGCAGTATTTT.

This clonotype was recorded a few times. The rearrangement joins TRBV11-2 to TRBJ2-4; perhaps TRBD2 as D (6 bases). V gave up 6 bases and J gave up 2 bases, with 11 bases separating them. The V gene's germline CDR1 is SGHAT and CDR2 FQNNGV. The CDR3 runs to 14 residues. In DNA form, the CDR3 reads TGTGCCAGCAGAACCGGGAGCCCCAAAAACATTCAGTACTTC. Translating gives CASRTGSPKNIQYF.

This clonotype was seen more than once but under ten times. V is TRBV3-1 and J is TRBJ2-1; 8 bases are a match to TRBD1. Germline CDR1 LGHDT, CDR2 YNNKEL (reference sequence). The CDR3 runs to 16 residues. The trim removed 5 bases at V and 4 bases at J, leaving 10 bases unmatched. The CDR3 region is CASSYPRTGLYNEQFF. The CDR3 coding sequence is TGTGCCAGCAGCTATCCACGGACAGGGTTATACAATGAGCAGTTCTTC.

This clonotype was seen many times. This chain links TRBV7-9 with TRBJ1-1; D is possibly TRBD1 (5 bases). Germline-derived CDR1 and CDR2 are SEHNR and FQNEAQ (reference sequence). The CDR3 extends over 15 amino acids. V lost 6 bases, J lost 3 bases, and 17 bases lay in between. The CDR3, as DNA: TGTGCCAGCAGTCCCCCCGGGACGTTAGACACTGAAGCTTTCTTT. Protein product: CASSPPGTLDTEAFF. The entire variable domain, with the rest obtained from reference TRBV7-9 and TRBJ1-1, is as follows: DTGVSQNPRHKITKRGQNVTFRCDPISEHNRLYWYRQTLGQGPEFLTYFQNEAQLEKSRLLSDRFSAERPKGSFSTLEIQRTEQGDSAMYLCASSPPGTLDTEAFFGQGTRLTVV.

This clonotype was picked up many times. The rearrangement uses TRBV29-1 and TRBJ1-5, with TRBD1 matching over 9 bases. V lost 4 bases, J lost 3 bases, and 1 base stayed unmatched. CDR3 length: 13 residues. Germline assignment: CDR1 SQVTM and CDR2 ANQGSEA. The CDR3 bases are TGCAGCGTTGGGACAGGGGACAATCAGCCCCAGCATTTT. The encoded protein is CSVGTGDNQPQHF.

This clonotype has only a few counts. CDR3 region: CASSRPQGAGTEAFF. CDR3 nucleotide sequence: TGCGCCAGCAGCCGACCTCAGGGGGCTGGGACTGAAGCTTTCTTT. The rearrangement links TRBV4-1 to TRBJ1-1; TRBD1 matches 8 bases. Germline lookup yields CDR1 MGHRA and CDR2 YSYEKL. The CDR3 is 15 residues long. J was trimmed by 5 bases and V by 4 bases; bases with no gene match: 9.